The next 10 T cell receptor beta chains were all read from a single sample in a study of T cell repertoires in aging, cancer and after chemotherapy. Peripheral blood genomic DNA, not sorted cells or RNA, was the template. TRB rearrangements spanning V, D and J were amplified using mixed TRB-A/B primers. From the multiplex PCR reads, TCRdb called clonotypes with MiXCR, one entry per CDR3 protein. The sample has nearly 1,500 distinct CDR3 sequences, approximately 37% seen once. Sequencing was done on a sample of blood. The origin of the receptors is a human donor with a solid tumor.

V gene TRBV6-1 combines with J gene TRBJ1-6; D is uncertain. CDR1 and CDR2 from the germline V gene are MNHNS and SASEGT. The CDR3 is 14 amino acids. V was shortened by 6 bases and J by 2 bases, with 8 bases between the two germline ends. The CDR3 region has the DNA TGTGCCAGCAGAGCCGGGCCCTATAATTCACCCCTCCACTTT. This codes for CASRAGPYNSPLHF.

V is TRBV6-1 and J is TRBJ1-3; no clear D gene. This CDR3 is built from 15 residues. From germline, CDR1 is MNHNS and CDR2 SASEGT. Trimming cost V 4 bases and J 0 bases, with 10 bases left between them. This chain's CDR3 is CASSGFGLSGNTIYF. The CDR3 region has the DNA TGTGCCAGCAGTGGATTCGGACTCTCTGGAAACACCATATATTTT.

The chain employs TRBV12-3 or TRBV12-4 and TRBJ2-7; D tentatively fits TRBD1 or TRBD2 (5 bases each). This CDR3 contains 12 residues. Deletions cut 8 bases from V and 3 bases from J, with 11 bases between. As DNA, the CDR3 is TGTGCCAGCCGGGGCAGAGACTACGAGCAGTACTTC. Its translation: CASRGRDYEQYF.

The sample holds a few counts of this clonotype. The rearrangement uses TRBV5-1 and TRBJ1-3; the D is unclear. The V and J ends lost 1 base and 4 bases respectively, with 9 bases between them. The CDR3 extends over 14 amino acids. Looked up from germline, CDR1 is SGHRS and CDR2 is YFSETQ. CDR3 in amino acids: CASSLISGGNTIYF. In DNA form, the CDR3 reads TGCGCCAGCAGCTTGATCTCGGGAGGAAACACCATATATTTT.

In this sample, this clonotype turned up once. This chain uses TRBV12-3 or TRBV12-4 with TRBJ1-1; tentatively, D is TRBD1 (5 bases). V lost 5 bases and J 2 bases, leaving 15 bases between the germline ends. The CDR3 runs 15 residues. The CDR3 protein is CASSRHSGTNTEAFF. In DNA, the CDR3 is TGTGCCAGCAGTCGTCACTCCGGGACCAACACTGAAGCTTTCTTT.

V gene TRBV27 combines with J gene TRBJ2-7; D perhaps matches TRBD2 (5 bases). V was pared by 6 bases and J by 1 base, with 10 bases between. CDR3 length: 13 amino acids. Germline CDR1 and CDR2: MNHEY and SMNVEV (reference sequence). CDR3 sequence: CASSPGVSYEQYF. The CDR3 region has the DNA TGTGCCAGCAGCCCCGGGGTATCCTACGAGCAGTACTTC.

In its sample, this clonotype was seen once. The J gene is TRBJ1-2, the V gene TRBV20-1; D is unresolved. The V and J ends lost 0 bases and 4 bases respectively, with 15 bases between them. The CDR3 spans 15 residues. Germline V lookup: CDR1 DFQATT, CDR2 SNEGSKA (reference sequence). CDR3 protein: CSARDPRGLSYGYTF. DNA for the CDR3: TGCAGTGCTAGAGATCCGCGAGGGTTGAGCTATGGCTACACCTTC.

This sequence joins TRBV12-3 or TRBV12-4 and TRBJ2-1; weak D call: TRBD2 (5 bases). The CDR3 consists of 13 residues. V lost 2 bases to trimming and J lost 8 bases, with 10 bases between them. CDR3 amino acids: CASSLREGDEQFF. The CDR3 DNA reads TGTGCCAGCAGTTTACGGGAAGGCGATGAGCAGTTCTTC.

V is TRBV6-5 and J is TRBJ1-5, with 7 bases matching TRBD1. The germline CDR1 and CDR2 sequences are MNHEY and SVGAGI. This CDR3 has 13 amino acids. The V gene end was trimmed by 5 bases and the J gene end by 6 bases; junction bases not matched to a gene: 4. DNA for the CDR3: TGTGCCAGCAGTGACAGGGAAGGTCAGCCCCAGCATTTT. Protein product: CASSDREGQPQHF.

The rearrangement joins TRBV5-1 to TRBJ2-7, with D unresolved. Germline lookup yields CDR1 SGHRS and CDR2 YFSETQ. This CDR3 has 12 residues. V shed 4 bases and J shed 0 bases, with 5 bases lying between them. This CDR3 is CASSQSSYEQYF. As DNA, the CDR3 is TGCGCCAGCAGCCAGAGCTCCTACGAGCAGTACTTC.